This T cell receptor (beta chain) was profiled in a study of blood T cell repertoires in COVID-19. J was trimmed by 3 bases and V by 6 bases; bases with no gene match: 5. Germline V gene sequence: CDR1 GTSNPN, CDR2 SVGIG (reference sequence). The CDR3 sequence is 13 residues long. Under the authors' procedure: Estimation of nucleated cell counts relied on the amplification of reference gene primers. Produced via immunoSEQ multiplex PCR; TCRdb's table is partial and in-frame only. The V and J calls and clone size come from that table; D and trimming were worked out from the DNA. This repertoire shows 250,000 or so clones, about nine tenths found once; its top ten account for over 4%. Across fewer than 25 US areas, participants ranged in age from roughly 18 to 89 years.

Sequencing used PBMCs or T cells enriched from blood (not recorded which). The receptor was derived from a woman aged 30 to 39 with acute COVID-19. The rearrangement links TRBV30 to TRBJ1-3; 7 bases match TRBD1. The CDR3, as DNA: TGTGCCTGCTCCTCAGGGGGTGGAAACACCATATATTTT. This encodes CACSSGGGNTIYF.